This is a list of T cell receptor beta chains from one sample in a study of T cell repertoires in aging, cancer and after chemotherapy. TCRdb ran MiXCR on the multiplex PCR reads and lists one entry per CDR3 protein. The profile covers roughly 9,100 distinct CDR3 sequences, with around a third appearing a single time and over 2.5% taken by the ten largest. Source material: blood. These receptors were collected from a human donor in good health. CDR3s include the opening cysteine and the closing phenylalanine or tryptophan. D genes are given only for firm matches. A row's size may be missing; if present it is once, few, many or a size class.

j_call,clone_size,v_call,d_call,cdr3_nt,cdr3_aa
TRBJ1-2,few,TRBV6-6,-,TGTGCCAGCAGTTACTCCACCTACTTAGGCTACACCTTC,CASSYSTYLGYTF
TRBJ1-4,-,TRBV11-3,-,TGTGCCAGCAGCCAGACAAGTGGGGATGAAAAACTGTTTTTT,CASSQTSGDEKLFF
TRBJ2-2,medium-sized,TRBV11-3,-,TGTGCCAGCAGCCCATCCGGGTTGAGGACCGGGGAGCTGTTTTTT,CASSPSGLRTGELFF
TRBJ2-5,once,TRBV18,TRBD1,TGTGTCAGCTCACTGTTGACCGGGACAGGGGGCTTACAAGAGACCCAGTACTTC,CVSSLLTGTGGLQETQYF
TRBJ2-3,-,TRBV5-6,-,TGTGCCTTAGGGATGCGGAACGGGAGTGCCCTTGAACGGGCAGATACGCAGTATTTT,CALGMRNGSALERADTQYF
TRBJ2-7,few,TRBV7-4,TRBD2,TGTGCCAGCAGCTTAAGCGGGAGGGGCGAGCAGTACTTC,CASSLSGRGEQYF
TRBJ1-1,-,TRBV18,-,TGTGCCAGCTCACCACTAGGGGGTAATGAAGCTTTCTTT,CASSPLGGNEAFF
TRBJ1-5,few,TRBV12-3/TRBV12-4,-,TGTGCCAGCAGTTTTTTCGACGGAAAAAATCAGCCCCAGCATTTT,CASSFFDGKNQPQHF
TRBJ2-1,medium-sized,TRBV15,-,TGTGCCACCAGTAGCGGGACAGACTACAATGATGGGTTCTTC,CATSSGTDYNDGFF
TRBJ2-1,-,TRBV6-5,TRBD2,TGTGCCAGCAGTGATGGCTTAGCGGGAAGGAATGAGCAGTTCTTC,CASSDGLAGRNEQFF
TRBJ1-2,-,TRBV27,TRBD1,TGTGCCAGCAGTTTATTGGGACAGGGGGCGAATGGCTACACCTTC,CASSLLGQGANGYTF
TRBJ2-3,-,TRBV15,-,TGTGCCACCAGCGGGGGGGCCGCGGATACGCAGTATTTT,CATSGGAADTQYF
TRBJ2-1,-,TRBV6-2/TRBV6-3,-,TGTGCCAGCAGTGGGACGGGCTCCTACAATGAGCAGTTCTTC,CASSGTGSYNEQFF
TRBJ2-1,medium-sized,TRBV6-5,TRBD2,TGTGCCAGCAGTGGGACTAGCGCCGCCTACAATGAGCAGTTCTTC,CASSGTSAAYNEQFF
TRBJ1-1,few,TRBV30,-,TGTGCCTGGGCCCCGTCGGACACTGAAGCTTTCTTT,CAWAPSDTEAFF
TRBJ2-7,-,TRBV19,-,TGTGCCAGTAGTATAGGCGTCGGAACATACGAGCAGTACTTC,CASSIGVGTYEQYF
TRBJ2-7,-,TRBV5-4,-,TGTGCCAGCAGCGACCCGGGCCGATCCTACGAGCAGTACTTC,CASSDPGRSYEQYF
TRBJ1-6,-,TRBV5-1,-,TGCGCCAGCAGCCCCCGGGGGGGGGCGGACTCACCCCTCCACTTT,CASSPRGGADSPLHF
TRBJ2-6,few,TRBV6-5,TRBD2,TGTGCCAGCAGTTTTGCGGGGGGCAGGGCCAACGTCCTGACTTTC,CASSFAGGRANVLTF
TRBJ2-7,few,TRBV12-3/TRBV12-4,-,TGTGCCAGCAGTTTCTTAGAGGGTTACGAGCAGTACTTC,CASSFLEGYEQYF
TRBJ2-7,-,TRBV7-2,-,TGTGCCAGCAGCTTAAGCGGGACAGGTAACGGTGAGCAGTACTTC,CASSLSGTGNGEQYF
TRBJ2-6,-,TRBV20-1,-,TGCAGTGCTCGAAGGATCGCTGGGGCCAACGTCCTGACTTTC,CSARRIAGANVLTF